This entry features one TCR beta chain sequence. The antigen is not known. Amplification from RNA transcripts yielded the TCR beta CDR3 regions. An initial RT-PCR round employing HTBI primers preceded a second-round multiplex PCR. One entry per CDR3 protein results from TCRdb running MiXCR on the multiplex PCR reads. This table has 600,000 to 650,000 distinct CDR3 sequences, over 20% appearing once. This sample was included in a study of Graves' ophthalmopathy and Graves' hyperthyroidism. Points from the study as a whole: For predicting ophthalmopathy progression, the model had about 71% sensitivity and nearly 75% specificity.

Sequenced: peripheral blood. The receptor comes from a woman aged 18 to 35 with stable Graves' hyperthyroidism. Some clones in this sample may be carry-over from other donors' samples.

The CDR3 coding sequence is TGTGCCAGCAGTTACTCCACAGGGGAGGCCGGGGAGCTGTTTTTT. Protein product: CASSYSTGEAGELFF. The V gene is TRBV6-2 or TRBV6-3, the J gene TRBJ2-2, with D possibly TRBD1 on 7 matching bases. Germline assignment: CDR1 MNHEY and CDR2 SVGEGT. V was shortened by 0 bases and J by 6 bases, with 11 bases between the two germline ends. CDR3 length: 15 amino acids.